One sample yielded the 22 T cell receptor beta chains listed below, sequenced in a study of OX40 agonist ivuxolimab in advanced cancers. Produced via immunoSEQ multiplex PCR; TCRdb's table is partial and in-frame only. The repertoire holds around 40,000 clones, roughly 78% seen once, with 4.2% in the top ten. Source: CD4+ or CD8+ T cells sorted from blood, taken in a trial of the OX40 agonist ivuxolimab. All receptors come from an adult with an advanced solid tumor such as melanoma, head and neck, liver or kidney cancer.

This chain joins TRBV7-9 and TRBJ2-3, with 9 positions matching TRBD1. J gave up 5 bases and V 4 bases, and 7 bases lay outside the gene matches. Germline assignment: CDR1 SEHNR and CDR2 FQNEAQ (reference sequence). The CDR3 runs to 15 residues. CDR3 DNA: TGTGCCAGCAGCTCCACAGGGGGCGCGGGAGATACGCAGTATTTT. This codes for CASSSTGGAGDTQYF.

This sequence joins TRBV11-2 and TRBJ1-4; D is possibly TRBD1 (6 bases). CDR3 length equals 13 residues. Germline V CDR1 and CDR2: SGHAT, FQNNGV. Trimming took 10 bases from V and 2 from J, leaving 11 bases between them. For the CDR3, the DNA is TGTGCCACCAACGGACAGACTAATGAAAAACTGTTTTTT. Translating gives CATNGQTNEKLFF.

The chain recombines TRBV28 with TRBJ1-1, with D perhaps TRBD1 (5 bases). The CDR3 length is 12 residues. Germline CDR1 and CDR2: MDHEN and SYDVKM. V was cut by 3 bases and J by 5 bases, with 7 bases left in between. The CDR3 DNA is TGTGCCAGCAGTTTCCAGGGAACTGAAGCTTTCTTT. As protein: CASSFQGTEAFF.

V and J are TRBV19 and TRBJ1-2; 8 bases line up with TRBD1. In germline, CDR1 is LNHDA, CDR2 SQIVND (reference sequence). Trimming took 5 bases from V and 4 from J; bases not matched to a gene: 6. This CDR3 has 14 amino acids. CDR3 in amino acids: CASSAETGVYGYTF. For the CDR3, the DNA is TGTGCCAGTAGTGCGGAGACAGGGGTCTATGGCTACACCTTC.

The chain joins TRBV6-6 to TRBJ1-5; no clear D. Germline assignment: CDR1 MNHNY and CDR2 SVGAGI (reference sequence). Trimming shortened V by 3 bases and J by 4 bases, and 10 bases separated the two germline ends. The CDR3 totals 14 residues. The CDR3 spells CASSYDPGNQPQHF. In DNA, the CDR3 is TGTGCCAGCAGTTATGATCCAGGAAATCAGCCCCAGCATTTT.

The CDR3 nucleotides are TGTGCCAGCACCTCTCGGGGGGTGTCCAAAAACATTCAGTACTTC. Translating it yields CASTSRGVSKNIQYF. This chain uses TRBV11-2 with TRBJ2-4; TRBD2 agrees at 7 bases. Germline values: CDR1 SGHAT, CDR2 FQNNGV. CDR3 length equals 15 residues. J gave up 2 bases and V 7 bases, and 8 bases lay outside the gene matches.

The chain carries TRBV30 and TRBJ2-4; D is unclear. Germline V CDR1 and CDR2: GTSNPN, SVGIG (reference sequence). This CDR3 spans 12 amino acids. The V gene lost 5 bases and the J gene lost 6 bases, with 11 bases spanning the gap. The chain's CDR3 is CAWGRSANIQYF. CDR3 bases: TGTGCCTGGGGCAGGTCCGCAAACATTCAGTACTTC.

The rearrangement joins TRBV7-2 to TRBJ2-3; D is unresolved. Germline V gene data show CDR1 as SGHTA and CDR2 as FQGNSA. CDR3 length: 14 residues. Trimming took 6 bases from V and 2 from J, leaving 12 bases between them. CDR3 in DNA: TGTGCCAGCAGTGGGTGGCTTCTCACAGATACGCAGTATTTT. Its protein product is CASSGWLLTDTQYF.

This chain links TRBV6-1 with TRBJ2-7; 8 bases map to TRBD1. This CDR3 has 15 residues. With 1 base clipped from V and 3 bases from J, the junction kept 5 bases outside the gene matches. Per the germline V gene, CDR1 is MNHNS and CDR2 is SASEGT. The DNA for the CDR3 is TGTGCCAGCAGTGAAGGGACAGGGACCTTCTACGAGCAGTACTTC. Encoded protein: CASSEGTGTFYEQYF.

J is TRBJ2-1 and V is TRBV19, with D perhaps TRBD2 (5 bases). The CDR3 extends over 14 amino acids. V dropped 6 bases and J dropped 10 bases, with 19 bases sitting between them. CDR1 is LNHDA, CDR2 SQIVND, per germline (reference sequence). CDR3 DNA: TGTGCCAGTAGCACAGTCGCGGGCCGCCCGGAGCAGTTCTTC. The encoded protein is CASSTVAGRPEQFF.

This chain links TRBV10-3 with TRBJ2-5; 7 nucleotides align to TRBD1. The CDR3 length is 15 residues. J was trimmed by 5 bases and V by 10 bases; bases with no gene match: 16. CDR1 ENHRY and CDR2 SYGVKD come from the germline V gene. In DNA form, the CDR3 reads TGTGCCACCAGGCCCGGACAGGCAGAGGCGGAGACCCAGTACTTC. The encoded protein is CATRPGQAEAETQYF.

The V and J genes are TRBV30 and TRBJ1-6; TRBD1 agrees at 7 bases. The germline V gene encodes CDR1 GTSNPN and CDR2 SVGIG (reference sequence). There are 14 residues in the CDR3. Unmatched junction bases numbered 7, after V lost 5 bases and J lost 6 bases. The CDR3 protein is CAWRDSAINSPLHF. In DNA form, the CDR3 reads TGTGCCTGGCGGGACAGCGCAATTAATTCACCCCTCCACTTT.

V usage is TRBV10-1 and J usage is TRBJ2-7, with 12 bases fitting TRBD2. Germline CDR1 is WNHNN and CDR2 is SYGVQD (reference sequence). Trimming removed 2 bases from V and 4 bases from J; junction bases left unmatched: 15. CDR3 length: 19 residues. The CDR3 here is CASSEGGTSGCSGGYEQYF. The CDR3 DNA follows: TGCGCCAGCAGTGAGGGGGGGACTAGCGGGTGCTCGGGGGGTTACGAGCAGTACTTC.

The chain has TRBV12-5 and TRBJ2-1; 13 bases are shared with TRBD2. CDR3 length: 18 amino acids. Germline V CDR1 and CDR2: LGHNT, FRNRAP. V shed 1 base and J 1 base; nucleotides not matched to a gene: 4. CDR3 region: CASGLDTTSGGSYNEQFF. CDR3 nucleotide sequence: TGTGCTAGTGGTTTGGACACGACTAGCGGGGGGTCCTACAATGAGCAGTTCTTC.

This chain links TRBV9 with TRBJ1-1; the match to TRBD1 covers 7 bases. Germline V gives CDR1 SGDLS, CDR2 YYNGEE. The V segment lost 3 bases and the J segment 8 bases; nucleotides outside the gene matches: 10. There are 14 residues in the CDR3. The CDR3 sequence is CASSEGTQGMEAFF. In DNA form, the CDR3 reads TGTGCCAGCAGCGAGGGGACACAGGGGATGGAAGCTTTCTTT.

The rearrangement joins TRBV7-2 to TRBJ2-2; the match to TRBD2 covers 11 bases. Per germline, CDR1 SGHTA and CDR2 FQGNSA. The CDR3 is 18 amino acids. With 1 base clipped from V and 1 base from J, the junction kept 5 bases outside the gene matches. The CDR3 bases are TGTGCCAGCAGCTTAGTAGGACTAGCGGGTGGGAACACCGGGGAGCTGTTTTTT. This gives the protein CASSLVGLAGGNTGELFF.

This rearrangement joins TRBV30 to TRBJ1-4, with 7 positions matching TRBD1. Germline CDR1 GTSNPN, CDR2 SVGIG (reference sequence). Germline trimming cut 1 base from V and 10 bases from J; bases unmatched to any gene: 3. The CDR3 extends over 12 amino acids. CDR3 in DNA: TGTGCCTGGAGTGACACAGGGGTAAAACTGTTTTTT. Protein sequence: CAWSDTGVKLFF.

The genes are TRBV9 and TRBJ1-1; 10 bases align to TRBD1. J was trimmed by 5 bases and V by 3 bases; bases with no gene match: 4. Per germline, CDR1 SGDLS and CDR2 YYNGEE. The CDR3 totals 14 residues. The CDR3 nucleotides read TGTGCCAGCAGCGCCCGGACAGGGGGAACTGAAGCTTTCTTT. Protein sequence: CASSARTGGTEAFF.

This chain connects TRBV30 to TRBJ1-4; D unresolved. The germline gives CDR1 GTSNPN, CDR2 SVGIG (reference sequence). The CDR3 is made up of 13 amino acids. V was trimmed by 5 bases and J by 4 bases, leaving 11 bases between them. CDR3 residues: CAWGTGVNEKLFF. The CDR3 DNA sequence: TGTGCCTGGGGCACGGGAGTTAATGAAAAACTGTTTTTT.

The chain has TRBV2 and TRBJ1-5, with D possibly TRBD1 on 6 matching bases. The CDR3 is 16 amino acids. The ends were cut back, 4 bases at V and 2 bases at J, with 15 bases in the middle. The germline CDR1 and CDR2 sequences are SNHLY and FYNNEI. The CDR3 protein is CASSGRGGAGNQPQHF. In nucleotides, the CDR3 is TGTGCCAGCAGTGGAAGAGGGGGGGCTGGCAATCAGCCCCAGCATTTT.

In its sample, this clone was seen a few times. The V gene is TRBV5-6, the J gene TRBJ1-2; TRBD1 might be the D (5 bases). From germline, CDR1 is SGHDT and CDR2 YYEEEE. This CDR3 is built from 14 residues. With 0 bases removed from V and 8 bases from J, the gap between germline ends came to 14 bases. CDR3 protein: CASSLGQTYGGYTF. The CDR3 bases are TGTGCCAGCAGCTTGGGACAGACCTATGGCGGCTACACCTTC.

This chain connects TRBV5-6 to TRBJ2-1, with 8 bases that match TRBD1. With V trimmed by 4 bases and J by 4 bases, 4 bases remained unmatched. Looked up from germline, CDR1 is SGHDT and CDR2 is YYEEEE. The CDR3 runs to 14 residues. CDR3 DNA sequence: TGTGCCAGCAGCATCCGGGACAGGTACAATGAGCAGTTCTTC. Residues: CASSIRDRYNEQFF.